This TCR beta chain was sequenced in a study of molecular identifiers for immune sequencing clone quantification. The study, taken as a whole, reports: Barcodes shared by identical TCR molecules could lead to underestimated sizes of highly expanded clones. The share of molecules held by clones above 20 RNA copies was over 98% in effector cells and under 1% in naive cells.

This clonotype appeared many times. What it recognizes is unknown. Germline V CDR1 and CDR2: MNHEY, SVGEGT. V lost 0 bases to trimming and J lost 4 bases, with 14 bases between them. CDR3 length: 16 residues. Libraries of bulk TCR were made by previously described methods (with listed TCR primers). From the PCR reads, TCRdb called clonotypes with MiXCR, one entry per CDR3 protein. Of just under 650,000 distinct CDR3 sequences listed, 15% to 20% are singletons. CD8+CD4-CCR7+CD45RA+ sorting gave the naive CD8 T cells. The V gene is TRBV6-2 or TRBV6-3, the J gene TRBJ2-3, with D possibly TRBD2 on 6 matching bases. This receptor was obtained from a human donor in good health. Some libraries in this study had Jurkat cell RNA spiked in. The specimen was naive CD8+ T cells from blood, with Jurkat cell RNA spiked in. Subset in this sample: FACS-sorted CD8+CD4-CCR7+CD45RA+ naive T cells. The CDR3 coding sequence is TGTGCCAGCAGTTACTCGATATGGAGGGGCGCAGATACGCAGTATTTT. It translates to CASSYSIWRGADTQYF.